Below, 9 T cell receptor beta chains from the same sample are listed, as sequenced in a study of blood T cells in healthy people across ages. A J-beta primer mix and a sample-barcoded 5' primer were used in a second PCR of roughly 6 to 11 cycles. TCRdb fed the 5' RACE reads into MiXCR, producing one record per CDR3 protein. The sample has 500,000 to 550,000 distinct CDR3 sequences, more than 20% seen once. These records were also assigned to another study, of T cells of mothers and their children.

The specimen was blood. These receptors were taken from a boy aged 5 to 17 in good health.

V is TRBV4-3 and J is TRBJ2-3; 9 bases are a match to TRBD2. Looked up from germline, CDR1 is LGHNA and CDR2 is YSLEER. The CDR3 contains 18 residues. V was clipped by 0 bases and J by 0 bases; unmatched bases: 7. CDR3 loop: CASSQEGVAGVSTDTQYF. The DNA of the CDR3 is TGCGCCAGCAGCCAAGAGGGAGTAGCGGGAGTAAGCACAGATACGCAGTATTTT.

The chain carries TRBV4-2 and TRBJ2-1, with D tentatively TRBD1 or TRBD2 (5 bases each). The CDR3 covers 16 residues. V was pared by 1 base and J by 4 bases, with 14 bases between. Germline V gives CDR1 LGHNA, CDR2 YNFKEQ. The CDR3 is CASSQVGRDLYNEQFF. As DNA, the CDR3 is TGTGCCAGCAGCCAAGTTGGCAGGGACCTTTACAATGAGCAGTTCTTC.

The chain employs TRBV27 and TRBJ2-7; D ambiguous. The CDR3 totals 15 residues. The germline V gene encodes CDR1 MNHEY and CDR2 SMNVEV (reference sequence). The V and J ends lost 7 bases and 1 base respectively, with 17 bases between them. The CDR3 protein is CASKKEVDESYEQYF. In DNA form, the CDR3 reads TGTGCCAGCAAAAAAGAGGTCGACGAGTCCTACGAGCAGTACTTC.

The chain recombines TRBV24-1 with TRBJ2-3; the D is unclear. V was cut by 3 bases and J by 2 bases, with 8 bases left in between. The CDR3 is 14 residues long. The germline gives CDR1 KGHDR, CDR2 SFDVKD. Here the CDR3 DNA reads TGTGCCACCAGTGATGGCGGATACACAGATACGCAGTATTTT. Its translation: CATSDGGYTDTQYF.

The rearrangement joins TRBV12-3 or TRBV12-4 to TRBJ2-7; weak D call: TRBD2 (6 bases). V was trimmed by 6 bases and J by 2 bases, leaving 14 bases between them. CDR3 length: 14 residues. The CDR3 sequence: CASSETGVPYEQYF. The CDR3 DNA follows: TGTGCCAGCAGCGAAACGGGAGTACCCTACGAGCAGTACTTC.

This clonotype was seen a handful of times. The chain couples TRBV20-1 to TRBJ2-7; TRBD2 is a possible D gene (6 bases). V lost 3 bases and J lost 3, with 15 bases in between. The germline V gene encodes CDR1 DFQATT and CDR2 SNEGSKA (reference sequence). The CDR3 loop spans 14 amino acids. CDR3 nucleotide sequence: TGCAGTGCTAGGCGGGGCTACCAGGACTACGAGCAGTACTTC. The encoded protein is CSARRGYQDYEQYF.

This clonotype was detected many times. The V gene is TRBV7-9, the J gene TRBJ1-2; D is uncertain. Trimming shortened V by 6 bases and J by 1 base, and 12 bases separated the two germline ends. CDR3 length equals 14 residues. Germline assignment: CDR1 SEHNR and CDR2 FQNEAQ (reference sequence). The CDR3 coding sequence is TGTGCCAGCAGTTTGGGCGGGAATAACTATGGCTACACCTTC. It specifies CASSLGGNNYGYTF.

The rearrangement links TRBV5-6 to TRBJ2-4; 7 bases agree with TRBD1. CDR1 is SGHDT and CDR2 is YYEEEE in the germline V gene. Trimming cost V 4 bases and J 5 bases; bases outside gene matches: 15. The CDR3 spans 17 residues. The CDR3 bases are TGTGCCAGCAGCCTTGGGGACAGCCCTATTCCCGAAAACATTCAGTACTTC. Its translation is CASSLGDSPIPENIQYF. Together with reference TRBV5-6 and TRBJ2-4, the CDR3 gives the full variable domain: DAGVTQSPTHLIKTRGQQVTLRCSPKSGHDTVSWYQQALGQGPQFIFQYYEEEERQRGNFPDRFSGHQFPNYSSELNVNALLLGDSALYLCASSLGDSPIPENIQYFGAGTRLSVL.

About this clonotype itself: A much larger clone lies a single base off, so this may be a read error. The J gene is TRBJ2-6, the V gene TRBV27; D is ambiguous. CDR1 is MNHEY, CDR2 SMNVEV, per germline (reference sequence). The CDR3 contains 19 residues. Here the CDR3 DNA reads TGTGCCAGCAGTTTAAGCCCAAGCCCCCTTGCCTCTGGGACCAACGTCCTGACTTTC. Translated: CASSLSPSPLASGTNVLTF.